These 7 T cell receptor beta chains were all obtained from the same sample, sequenced in a study of regulatory T cells in long-lasting Graves disease. Described time point: newly diagnosed GD, antithyroid drugs for less than 3 months. PBMCs were the source of the RNA used for TCR sequencing. Construction of the TCR beta libraries employed iRepertoire HTBI primers in conjunction with Arm-PCR of CDR3 regions. TCRdb fed the multiplex PCR reads into MiXCR, producing one record per CDR3 protein. Found here are over 300,000 distinct CDR3 sequences, less than 20% of them singletons; the top ten hold approximately 22%. Here the sequenced sample was peripheral blood mononuclear cells (PBMCs), taken at new diagnosis, from a patient treated with antithyroid drugs. The receptors derive from a female donor with Graves disease.

Note on this clonotype: A far larger clone is just one base off, so this is likely a read error. V and J are TRBV2 and TRBJ2-5; perhaps TRBD2 as D (5 bases). The CDR3 extends over 16 amino acids. Trimming took off 5 bases at V and 11 bases at J, with 27 bases between the two ends. Per germline, CDR1 SNHLY and CDR2 FYNNEI. The CDR3 nucleotides are TGTGCCAGCAGTTATTCACTAGGACCCTCCTACAATGAGCAGTACTTC. Amino acids: CASSYSLGPSYNEQYF.

This clonotype was observed once. The chain is built from TRBV24-1 and TRBJ2-3, with a weak D call TRBD2 (6 bases). Trimming took off 5 bases at V and 4 bases at J, with 18 bases between the two ends. CDR3 length: 16 residues. Germline V gene lookup returns CDR1 KGHDR and CDR2 SFDVKD. CDR3 in DNA: TGTGCCACCAGTGGTTCGACTAGGCTGGTTCCAGATACGCAGTATTTT. It encodes CATSGSTRLVPDTQYF.

This clonotype was recorded many times. This chain links TRBV12-3 or TRBV12-4 with TRBJ2-5; D may match TRBD1 or TRBD2 (5 bases each). V gave up 5 bases and J gave up 3 bases, with 10 bases separating them. This CDR3 spans 13 amino acids. This CDR3 reads CASSPRGEETQYF. The CDR3 DNA is TGTGCCAGCAGTCCGCGAGGGGAAGAGACCCAGTACTTC.

This clonotype is a singleton in its sample. The gene calls are TRBV5-1 and TRBJ2-3; TRBD2 matches 11 bases. J was trimmed by 5 bases and V by 4 bases; bases with no gene match: 6. Germline V gives CDR1 SGHRS, CDR2 YFSETQ. This CDR3 region has 15 residues. CDR3 nucleotide sequence: TGCGCCAGCAGCCAGACTAGCGGGATAGTAGATACGCAGTATTTT. It codes for CASSQTSGIVDTQYF.

This clonotype was found a few times. The chain is built from TRBV12-3 or TRBV12-4 and TRBJ1-4, with a possible D match to TRBD1 (6 bases). Trimming pared 6 bases from V and 4 bases from J, leaving 15 bases between. The CDR3 contains 15 residues. CDR3 sequence reads: CASSLPGTLNEKLFF. Here the CDR3 DNA reads TGTGCCAGCAGCCTACCCGGGACACTTAATGAAAAACTGTTTTTT.

This clonotype has ten or more counts. This sequence joins TRBV28 and TRBJ1-2; a weak D match, TRBD1 (5 bases). Trimming pared 2 bases from V and 4 bases from J, leaving 14 bases between. The CDR3 covers 15 residues. Germline CDR1 MDHEN, CDR2 SYDVKM. The CDR3 reads CASSLDGLGGYGYTF. The CDR3 nucleotides are TGTGCCAGCAGTTTAGACGGCCTCGGGGGCTATGGCTACACCTTC.

This clonotype was counted many times. The genes are TRBV30 and TRBJ2-7; perhaps D is TRBD1 or TRBD2 (5 bases each). This CDR3 spans 13 amino acids. Germline V gene lookup returns CDR1 GTSNPN and CDR2 SVGIG (reference sequence). V lost 3 bases, J lost 2 bases, and 11 bases lay in between. The CDR3 here is CAWRRDLAYEQYF. The CDR3, as DNA: TGTGCCTGGAGACGGGACCTAGCCTACGAGCAGTACTTC.